What follows are 15 T cell receptor beta chains derived from one specimen sequenced in a study of T cell changes during pregnancy in multiple sclerosis. The protocol was immunoSEQ multiplex PCR, while the TCRdb copy is restricted to in-frame clones and leaves out a portion. Among about 20,000 clones, about 87% were seen once, and the ten largest hold roughly 12%. The specimen was CD8+ T cells from peripheral blood mononuclear cells, collected in the third trimester of pregnancy. These receptors were collected from a female donor in good health, enrolled as a control in a pregnancy study.

The chain carries TRBV5-6 and TRBJ2-5, with 7 bases lining up with TRBD1. Germline CDR1 is SGHDT and CDR2 is YYEEEE. Unmatched junction bases numbered 8, after V lost 4 bases and J lost 2 bases. CDR3 length: 15 amino acids. For the CDR3, the DNA is TGTGCCAGCAGCCTTACAGGGGACCTTCAAGAGACCCAGTACTTC. It specifies CASSLTGDLQETQYF.

This chain uses TRBV28 with TRBJ2-7; unclear D gene. In germline, CDR1 is MDHEN, CDR2 SYDVKM. Trimming left V 5 bases short and J 6 bases short, with 11 bases between. The CDR3 runs 12 residues. The CDR3 DNA reads as TGTGCCAGCAGTCCCTCAGGAACCGAGCAGTACTTC. This translates into CASSPSGTEQYF.

The chain is built from TRBV28 and TRBJ2-2; D possibly corresponds to TRBD2 (6 bases). The CDR3 runs to 16 residues. The germline V and J ends were trimmed by 1 base and 4 bases, with 13 bases remaining between them. Germline V gene lookup returns CDR1 MDHEN and CDR2 SYDVKM. CDR3 protein: CASSLYLGGSTGELFF. The CDR3 DNA is TGTGCCAGCAGTTTATATCTCGGGGGATCCACCGGGGAGCTGTTTTTT.

The CDR3: CASSESLGLAWEQFF. CDR3 sequence (DNA): TGCGCCAGCAGTGAGTCACTAGGACTAGCCTGGGAGCAGTTCTTC. The chain carries TRBV10-1 and TRBJ2-1, with TRBD2 matching over 8 bases. Germline lookup yields CDR1 WNHNN and CDR2 SYGVQD (reference sequence). Trimming took 0 bases from V and 10 from J; bases not matched to a gene: 8. The CDR3 contains 15 residues.

The chain combines TRBV10-3 with TRBJ1-2; the match to TRBD1 covers 7 bases. The CDR3 is 15 amino acids. Trimming at V came to 6 bases and at J to 1 base, leaving 8 bases not matched to a gene. Germline CDR1 ENHRY, CDR2 SYGVKD. The CDR3 region is CAISDRDSLNYGYTF. CDR3 DNA: TGTGCCATCAGCGATAGGGACAGCCTTAACTATGGCTACACCTTC.

This clone was counted a few times. This rearrangement joins TRBV19 to TRBJ1-1, with D perhaps TRBD1 (5 bases). The V and J ends lost 3 bases and 1 base respectively, with 9 bases between them. Germline CDR1 reads LNHDA; CDR2 reads SQIVND (reference sequence). This CDR3 is 14 amino acids long. The CDR3 loop is CASSMGQGNTEAFF. DNA of the CDR3: TGTGCCAGTAGTATGGGGCAGGGGAACACTGAAGCTTTCTTT.

This chain joins TRBV19 and TRBJ1-2, with D perhaps TRBD1 (6 bases). The V and J ends lost 5 bases and 5 bases respectively, with 12 bases between them. From germline, CDR1 is LNHDA and CDR2 SQIVND (reference sequence). The CDR3 covers 13 residues. The DNA of the CDR3 is TGTGCCAGTAGTGCCGGGACACAGTATGGCTACACCTTC. Translated, it gives CASSAGTQYGYTF.

The chain recombines TRBV18 with TRBJ2-6; 7 bases line up with TRBD2. The CDR3 sequence is 15 residues long. V gave up 6 bases and J gave up 2 bases; unmatched junction bases: 4. Germline values: CDR1 KGHSH, CDR2 LQKENI. For the CDR3, the DNA is TGTGCCAGCTCCCCAGGGAGGGCTGGGGCCAACGTCCTGACTTTC. This translates into CASSPGRAGANVLTF.

A remark on this clone: The conserved final phenylalanine or tryptophan is absent from the CDR3, which likely points to a read error. Because the CDR3's place on the DNA is in doubt, the DNA is left out and the CDR3 is given as listed by TCRdb. The CDR3 reads CASSVRALRRKTY. The chain links TRBV23-1 to TRBJ1-2. TRBV23-1 is assigned to the ORF class and has an uncertain function. The CDR3 totals 13 residues, both ends included.

This clone has a count of ten or more. The chain uses TRBV2 and TRBJ2-1, with unresolved D. Germline-derived CDR1 and CDR2 are SNHLY and FYNNEI. This CDR3 contains 16 residues. Trimming shortened V by 1 base and J by 0 bases, and 10 bases separated the two germline ends. Here the CDR3 DNA reads TGTGCCAGCAGTGAAGAAGCCCCGAGCTCCTACAATGAGCAGTTCTTC. This codes for CASSEEAPSSYNEQFF. Together with reference TRBV2 and TRBJ2-1, the CDR3 gives the full variable domain: EPEVTQTPSHQVTQMGQEVILRCVPISNHLYFYWYRQILGQKVEFLVSFYNNEISEKSEIFDDQFSVERPDGSNFTLKIRSTKLEDSAMYFCASSEEAPSSYNEQFFGPGTRLTVL.

V is TRBV27 and J is TRBJ1-1; D uncertain. Trimming stripped 2 bases from V and 1 base from J, with 5 bases between. Per the germline V gene, CDR1 is MNHEY and CDR2 is SMNVEV (reference sequence). This CDR3 contains 13 residues. The CDR3 is CASSLGPNTEAFF. As DNA, the CDR3 is TGTGCCAGCAGTTTAGGGCCGAACACTGAAGCTTTCTTT.

J is TRBJ2-3 and V is TRBV28, with D unclear. V dropped 5 bases and J dropped 6 bases, with 9 bases sitting between them. Germline V gene sequence: CDR1 MDHEN, CDR2 SYDVKM. This CDR3 spans 12 amino acids. CDR3 DNA sequence: TGTGCCAGCAGTCCGGTAACGGATACGCAGTATTTT. This encodes CASSPVTDTQYF.

The J gene is TRBJ1-5, the V gene TRBV28, with 8 bases fitting TRBD1. Germline CDR1 reads MDHEN; CDR2 reads SYDVKM. CDR3 size: 14 residues. Losses at the gene ends were 5 bases for V and 4 bases for J; bases not matched to a gene: 4. The CDR3 protein is CASSPNRGNQPQHF. In DNA form, the CDR3 reads TGTGCCAGCAGTCCCAACAGGGGGAATCAGCCCCAGCATTTT.

The chain couples TRBV19 to TRBJ2-7; possible D gene TRBD2, 6 bases. Trimming took 5 bases from V and 3 from J, leaving 17 bases between them. The CDR3 spans 15 residues. Per germline, CDR1 LNHDA and CDR2 SQIVND (reference sequence). The CDR3 DNA sequence: TGTGCCAGTAGTCCAGTCGAGGGACTGATCTACGAGCAGTACTTC. It encodes CASSPVEGLIYEQYF.

This clone was observed a handful of times. The V and J genes are TRBV27 and TRBJ1-1; TRBD1 is a possible D gene (6 bases). From germline, CDR1 is MNHEY and CDR2 SMNVEV (reference sequence). The CDR3 runs 15 residues. V gave up 0 bases and J gave up 4 bases, with 12 bases separating them. The CDR3 sequence is CASSLSGRGGTEAFF. The CDR3 bases are TGTGCCAGCAGTTTATCTGGGAGGGGGGGCACTGAAGCTTTCTTT.